Listed below are T cell receptor beta chains from one sample, sequenced in a study of shared clonotypes between healthy human individuals. TCRdb's copy holds only in-frame clones and misses some; the assay was immunoSEQ multiplex PCR. The top ten clones hold over 0.12% of a sample with millions of clones, around nine tenths of them seen once. What was sequenced was naive CD4+ T cells sorted from blood. These receptors came from a man between 18 and 29 years old in good health. Both conserved end residues are part of each CDR3. D genes are given only for firm matches. Where a row states a size, it is once, few, many or the class of an expanded clone; other rows omit it.

TRBD1 TRBJ1-1 TRBV29-1 once CSVPPRQGLNTEAFF TGCAGCGTCCCTCCCCGACAGGGATTGAACACTGAAGCTTTCTTT
- TRBJ2-5 TRBV10-2 - CASSESAPSETQYF TGCGCCAGCAGTGAGTCGGCCCCCTCAGAGACCCAGTACTTC
- TRBJ2-1 TRBV30 - CAWRGGARDEQFF TGTGCCTGGAGAGGGGGGGCTCGAGATGAGCAGTTCTTC
TRBD1 TRBJ1-2 TRBV5-6 - CASSPGTGGPHYGYTF TGTGCCAGCAGCCCTGGGACAGGGGGCCCACACTATGGCTACACCTTC
TRBD1 TRBJ2-7 TRBV7-9 - CASSPDRAPYEQYF TGTGCCAGCAGCCCAGACAGGGCACCCTACGAGCAGTACTTC
TRBD2 TRBJ2-1 TRBV9 - CASSFRLADYNEQFF TGTGCCAGCAGCTTCCGACTAGCGGACTACAATGAGCAGTTCTTC
- TRBJ1-1 TRBV28 few CASSRRRLDTEAFF TGTGCCAGCAGCCGTCGGAGGTTGGACACTGAAGCTTTCTTT
- TRBJ2-2 TRBV6-5 - CASSRGVNTGELFF TGTGCCAGCAGTCGCGGGGTTAACACCGGGGAGCTGTTTTTT
- TRBJ2-5 TRBV6-1 - CASSIQGNQETQYF TGTGCCAGCAGTATACAGGGCAATCAAGAGACCCAGTACTTC
- TRBJ1-2 TRBV29-1 - CSVEDLGSLSRGYTF TGCAGCGTTGAAGATCTGGGCAGTTTGAGTAGAGGCTACACCTTC
- TRBJ2-3 TRBV10-3 - CAISEGRGGDTQYF TGTGCCATCAGTGAGGGCAGGGGGGGAGATACGCAGTATTTT
TRBD2 TRBJ2-5 TRBV6-6 - CASSFGLAGGQETQYF TGTGCCAGCAGTTTTGGTCTAGCGGGAGGTCAAGAGACCCAGTACTTC
TRBD2 TRBJ2-3 TRBV6-1 - CASSVGLAGDTDTQYF TGTGCCAGCAGTGTCGGACTAGCGGGAGACACAGATACGCAGTATTTT
TRBD2 TRBJ2-2 TRBV18 - CASSIRTSGRRTNTGELFF TGTGCCAGCTCAATTAGGACTAGCGGGCGGCGAACGAACACCGGGGAGCTGTTTTTT
TRBD2 TRBJ2-5 TRBV11-2 - CASSLGLAGKGETQYF TGTGCCAGCAGCCTGGGACTAGCGGGAAAGGGGGAGACCCAGTACTTC
TRBD1 TRBJ2-2 TRBV2 once CASSGTGGTGELFF TGTGCCAGCAGCGGGACAGGGGGGACCGGGGAGCTGTTTTTT
- TRBJ1-6 TRBV9 - CASSGGPSYSPLHF TGTGCCAGCAGTGGGGGGCCGAGTTATTCACCCCTCCACTTT
- TRBJ2-5 TRBV5-4 - CASSHITKETQYF TGTGCCAGCAGCCATATCACCAAAGAGACCCAGTACTTC
- TRBJ1-1 TRBV6-5 - CASSRQVMNTEAFF TGTGCCAGCAGCAGACAGGTGATGAACACTGAAGCTTTCTTT
TRBD1 TRBJ1-1 TRBV23-1 - CASSQIQGDTEAFF TGCGCCAGCAGTCAAATCCAGGGGGACACTGAAGCTTTCTTT
TRBD2 TRBJ2-7 TRBV5-1 - CASSWGPTSGAYEQYF TGCGCCAGCAGCTGGGGACCGACTAGCGGAGCCTACGAGCAGTACTTC
- TRBJ2-3 TRBV7-2 - CASSRGLGDTQYF TGTGCCAGCAGCCGGGGCCTAGGGGATACGCAGTATTTT
TRBD1 TRBJ1-1 TRBV18 few CASSRRVDREWNTEAFF TGTGCCAGCTCACGCCGGGTGGACAGGGAATGGAACACTGAAGCTTTCTTT
TRBD1 TRBJ2-3 TRBV7-3 - CASSLDTGVVTDTQYF TGTGCCAGCAGCTTAGACACAGGGGTTGTGACAGATACGCAGTATTTT
TRBD2 TRBJ2-1 TRBV27 once CASSFSSGINEQFF TGTGCCAGCAGTTTTTCTAGCGGGATCAATGAGCAGTTCTTC
- TRBJ2-7 TRBV6-1 - CASSERGGPYEQYF TGTGCCAGCAGTGAGAGAGGGGGTCCCTACGAGCAGTACTTC
TRBD2 TRBJ2-5 TRBV18 - CASSPLAGIQETQYF TGTGCCAGCTCGCCTTTAGCGGGGATCCAAGAGACCCAGTACTTC
TRBD1 TRBJ1-2 TRBV19 - CASYDRGDGYTF TGTGCCAGCTACGACAGGGGTGACGGCTACACCTTC
- TRBJ2-7 TRBV2 - CASSEGTSAYF TGTGCCAGCAGTGAGGGCACCTCGGCGTACTTC
- TRBJ1-6 TRBV7-9 - CASSFQNNSPLHF TGTGCCAGCAGCTTTCAGAATAATTCACCCCTCCACTTT
- TRBJ1-5 TRBV28 - CASNLDIGPQHF TGTGCCAGCAACCTGGACATCGGGCCCCAGCATTTT
- TRBJ1-2 TRBV21-1 - CASSNFGQKTGYTF TGTGCCAGCAGCAATTTCGGACAGAAAACTGGCTACACCTTC
TRBD2 TRBJ2-3 TRBV7-9 - CASSRPVAGGKDTQYF TGTGCCAGCAGCCGGCCCGTAGCGGGGGGGAAAGATACGCAGTATTTT
- TRBJ1-4 TRBV11-2 - CASNTDGVNEKLFF TGTGCCAGCAACACTGACGGAGTTAATGAAAAACTGTTTTTT